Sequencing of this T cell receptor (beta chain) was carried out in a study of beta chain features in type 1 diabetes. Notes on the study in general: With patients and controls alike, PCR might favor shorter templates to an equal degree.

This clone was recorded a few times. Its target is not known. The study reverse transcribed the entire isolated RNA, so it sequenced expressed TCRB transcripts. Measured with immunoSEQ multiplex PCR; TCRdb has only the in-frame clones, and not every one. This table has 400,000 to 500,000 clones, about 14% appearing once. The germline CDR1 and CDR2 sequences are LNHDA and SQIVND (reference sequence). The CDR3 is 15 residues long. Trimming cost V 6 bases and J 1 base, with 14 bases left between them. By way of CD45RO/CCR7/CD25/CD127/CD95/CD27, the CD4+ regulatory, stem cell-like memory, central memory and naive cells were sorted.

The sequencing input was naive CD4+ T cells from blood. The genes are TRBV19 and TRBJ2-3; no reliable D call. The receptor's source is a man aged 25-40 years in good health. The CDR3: CASRALGSGTDTQYF. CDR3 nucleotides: TGTGCCAGTAGGGCTCTGGGGTCGGGCACAGATACGCAGTATTTT.